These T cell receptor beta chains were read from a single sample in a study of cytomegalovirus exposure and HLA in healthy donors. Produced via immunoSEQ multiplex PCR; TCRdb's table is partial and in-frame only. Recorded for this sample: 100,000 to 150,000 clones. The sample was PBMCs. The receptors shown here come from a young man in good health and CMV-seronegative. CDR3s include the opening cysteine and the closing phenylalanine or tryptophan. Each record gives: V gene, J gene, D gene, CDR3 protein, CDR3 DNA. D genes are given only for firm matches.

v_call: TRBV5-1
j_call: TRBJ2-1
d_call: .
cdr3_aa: CASSFTKTIAESNEQFF
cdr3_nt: TGCGCCAGCAGCTTCACCAAGACTATAGCGGAGAGCAATGAGCAGTTCTTC

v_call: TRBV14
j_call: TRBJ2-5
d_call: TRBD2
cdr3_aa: CASSQRLAGNQETQYF
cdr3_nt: TGTGCCAGCAGCCAACGACTAGCGGGGAACCAAGAGACCCAGTACTTC

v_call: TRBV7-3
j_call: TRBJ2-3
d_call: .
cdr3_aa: CASSTRELLFSTDTQYF
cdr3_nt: TGTGCCAGCAGCACCAGGGAATTGCTCTTTAGCACAGATACGCAGTATTTT

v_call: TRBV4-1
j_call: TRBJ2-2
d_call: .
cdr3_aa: CASSQISSGFANTGELFF
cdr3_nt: TGCGCCAGCAGCCAAATTAGTAGCGGTTTCGCGAACACCGGGGAGCTGTTTTTT

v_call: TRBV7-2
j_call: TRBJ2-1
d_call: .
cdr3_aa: CASSSSAQGYNEQFF
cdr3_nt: TGTGCCAGCAGCTCCTCCGCGCAGGGTTACAATGAGCAGTTCTTC

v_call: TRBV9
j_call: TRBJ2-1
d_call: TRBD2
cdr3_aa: CATTGTSAIGQFF
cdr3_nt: TGTGCCACCACTGGGACTAGCGCCATCGGGCAGTTCTTC

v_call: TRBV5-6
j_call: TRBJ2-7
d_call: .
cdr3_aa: CASSERVYEQYF
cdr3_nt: TGTGCCAGCAGCGAGCGAGTCTACGAGCAGTACTTC

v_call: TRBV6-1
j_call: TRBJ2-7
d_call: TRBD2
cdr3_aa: CASSVLAAYEQYF
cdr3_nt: TGTGCCAGCAGTGTTCTAGCGGCCTACGAGCAGTACTTC

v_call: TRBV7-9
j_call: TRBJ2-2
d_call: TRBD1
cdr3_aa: CASSRQGRAGELFF
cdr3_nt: TGTGCCAGCAGTCGACAGGGGCGGGCCGGGGAGCTGTTTTTT

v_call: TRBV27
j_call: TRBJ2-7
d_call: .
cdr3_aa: CASSFLGGGRVYEQYF
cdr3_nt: TGTGCCAGCAGTTTTCTAGGCGGGGGCCGTGTATACGAGCAGTACTTC

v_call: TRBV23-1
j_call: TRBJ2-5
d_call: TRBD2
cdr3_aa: CASGPTSGSLQETQYF
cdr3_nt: TGCGCCAGCGGGCCGACTAGCGGGAGCCTCCAAGAGACCCAGTACTTC

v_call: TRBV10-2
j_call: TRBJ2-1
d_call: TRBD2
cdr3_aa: CASSESPGGPGEQFF
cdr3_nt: TGCGCCAGCAGTGAGTCCCCGGGGGGGCCAGGGGAGCAGTTCTTC

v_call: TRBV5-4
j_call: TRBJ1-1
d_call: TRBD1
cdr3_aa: CATTTGGAGFGTEAFF
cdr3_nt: TGTGCCACGACAACAGGGGGCGCGGGCTTCGGCACTGAAGCTTTCTTT

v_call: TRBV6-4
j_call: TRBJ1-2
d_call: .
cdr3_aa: CASSPGWDRGAGGYTF
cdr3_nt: TGTGCCAGCAGTCCCGGGTGGGACCGGGGCGCGGGAGGCTACACCTTC

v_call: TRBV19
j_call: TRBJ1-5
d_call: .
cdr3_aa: CASNSRGASSNQPQHF
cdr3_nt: TGTGCCAGTAACTCCCGGGGGGCGTCTAGCAATCAGCCCCAGCATTTT

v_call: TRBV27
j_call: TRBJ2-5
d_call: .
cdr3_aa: CASSFSSGETQYF
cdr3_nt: TGTGCCAGCAGTTTTTCCAGCGGGGAGACCCAGTACTTC

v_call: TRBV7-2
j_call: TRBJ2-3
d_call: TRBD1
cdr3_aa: CASRKRGQGAQPDTQYF
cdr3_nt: TGTGCCAGCAGAAAAAGGGGACAGGGGGCGCAACCAGATACGCAGTATTTT

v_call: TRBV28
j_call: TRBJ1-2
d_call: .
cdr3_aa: CASSASTGYGYTF
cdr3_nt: TGTGCCAGCAGTGCCTCAACCGGCTATGGCTACACCTTC

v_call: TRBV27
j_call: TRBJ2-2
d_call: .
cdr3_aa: CASSFRGTGELFF
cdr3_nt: TGTGCCAGCAGTTTCAGGGGCACCGGGGAGCTGTTTTTT

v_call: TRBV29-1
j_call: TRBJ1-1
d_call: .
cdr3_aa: CSVRGMAEAFF
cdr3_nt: TGCAGCGTTAGGGGGATGGCTGAAGCTTTCTTT

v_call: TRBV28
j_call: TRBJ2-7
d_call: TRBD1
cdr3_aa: CASTTGQGVDEQYF
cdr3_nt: TGTGCCAGCACCACGGGACAGGGAGTCGACGAGCAGTACTTC

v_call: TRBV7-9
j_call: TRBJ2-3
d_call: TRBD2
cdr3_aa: CASSFKREGTDTQYF
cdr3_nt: TGTGCCAGCAGCTTTAAGCGGGAGGGCACAGATACGCAGTATTTT

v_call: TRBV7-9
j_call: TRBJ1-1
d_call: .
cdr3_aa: CASSFSQGGSEAFF
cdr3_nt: TGTGCCAGCAGCTTTAGCCAGGGCGGGAGTGAAGCTTTCTTT

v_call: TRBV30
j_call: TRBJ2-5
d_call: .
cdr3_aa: CAWSGGLFETQYF
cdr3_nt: TGTGCCTGGAGCGGGGGGCTTTTTGAGACCCAGTACTTC

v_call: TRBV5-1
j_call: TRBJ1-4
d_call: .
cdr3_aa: CASATGSTNEKLFF
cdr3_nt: TGCGCCAGCGCAACGGGGTCAACTAATGAAAAACTGTTTTTT

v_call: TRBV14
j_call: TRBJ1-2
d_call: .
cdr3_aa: CASSQDGRVRGGHLGSGYTF
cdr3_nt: TGTGCCAGCAGCCAAGATGGGAGAGTCCGGGGGGGCCACCTGGGGAGTGGCTACACCTTC

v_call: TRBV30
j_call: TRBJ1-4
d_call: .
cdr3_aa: CAWSGGGGEKLFF
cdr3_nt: TGTGCCTGGAGTGGGGGAGGTGGTGAAAAACTGTTTTTT

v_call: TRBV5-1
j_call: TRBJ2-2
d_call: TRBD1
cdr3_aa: CASREQGTGELFF
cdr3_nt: TGCGCCAGCAGGGAACAGGGGACCGGGGAGCTGTTTTTT

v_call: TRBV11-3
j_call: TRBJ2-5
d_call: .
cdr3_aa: CASSSLTSQETQYF
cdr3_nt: TGTGCCAGCAGCTCCCTGACAAGCCAAGAGACCCAGTACTTC

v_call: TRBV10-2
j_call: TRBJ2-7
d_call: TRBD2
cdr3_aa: CASSLTSGASYEQYF
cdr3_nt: TGCGCCAGCAGCCTTACTAGCGGAGCCTCCTACGAGCAGTACTTC

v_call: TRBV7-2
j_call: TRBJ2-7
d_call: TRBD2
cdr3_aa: CASSLVAWGGGEQYF
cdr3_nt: TGTGCCAGCAGCTTAGTTGCGTGGGGGGGAGGCGAGCAGTACTTC

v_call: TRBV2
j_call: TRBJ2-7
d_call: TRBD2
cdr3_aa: CASTDGLAGGITQQYF
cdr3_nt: TGTGCCAGCACAGACGGACTAGCGGGGGGGATCACCCAGCAGTACTTC

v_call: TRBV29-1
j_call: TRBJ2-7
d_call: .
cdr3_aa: CSVGYGYEQYF
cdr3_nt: TGCAGCGTTGGCTATGGCTACGAGCAGTACTTC

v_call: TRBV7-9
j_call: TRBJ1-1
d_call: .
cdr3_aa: CASSLFGGEGKAFF
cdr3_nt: TGTGCCAGCAGCTTATTCGGGGGGGAAGGTAAAGCTTTCTTT

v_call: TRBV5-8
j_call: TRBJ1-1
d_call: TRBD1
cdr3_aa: CASRNNRDRLNTEAFF
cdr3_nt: TGTGCCAGCAGAAACAACCGGGACAGGTTGAACACTGAAGCTTTCTTT

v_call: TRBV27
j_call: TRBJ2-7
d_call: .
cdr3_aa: CASPDRGQFFGEQYF
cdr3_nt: .

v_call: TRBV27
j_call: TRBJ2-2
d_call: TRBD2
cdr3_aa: CASSSSGARLADRRHTGELFF
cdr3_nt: TGTGCCAGCAGTTCCTCAGGGGCCCGACTAGCGGACAGGAGGCACACCGGGGAGCTGTTTTTT

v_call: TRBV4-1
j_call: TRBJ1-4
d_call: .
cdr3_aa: CASSQDRGHLVNEKLFF
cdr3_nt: TGCGCCAGCAGCCAAGATAGGGGACACCTCGTTAATGAAAAACTGTTTTTT

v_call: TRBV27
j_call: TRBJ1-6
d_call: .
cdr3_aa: CASSLAAGGNNSPLHF
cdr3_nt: TGTGCCAGCAGTTTAGCTGCGGGGGGTAATAATTCACCCCTCCACTTT

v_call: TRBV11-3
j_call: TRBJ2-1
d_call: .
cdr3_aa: CASSLERGLYNEQFF
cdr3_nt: TGTGCCAGCAGCTTAGAGCGGGGATTATACAATGAGCAGTTCTTC

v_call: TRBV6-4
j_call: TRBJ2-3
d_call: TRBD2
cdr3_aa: CASSDQASGGADTQYF
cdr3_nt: TGTGCCAGCAGTGACCAGGCTAGCGGGGGGGCTGATACGCAGTATTTT

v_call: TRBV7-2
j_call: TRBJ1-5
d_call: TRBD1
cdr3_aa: CASSPGTGGNQPQHF
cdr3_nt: TGTGCCAGCAGCCCGGGGACAGGGGGAAATCAGCCCCAGCATTTT

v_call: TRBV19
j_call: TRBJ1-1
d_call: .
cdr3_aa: CASSIPGSYTEAFF
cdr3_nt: TGTGCCAGTAGTATACCCGGGTCCTACACTGAAGCTTTCTTT

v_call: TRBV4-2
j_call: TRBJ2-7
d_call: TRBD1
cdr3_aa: CASSHGTGAIASYEQYF
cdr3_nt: TGTGCCAGCAGCCACGGGACAGGGGCAATAGCTTCCTACGAGCAGTACTTC

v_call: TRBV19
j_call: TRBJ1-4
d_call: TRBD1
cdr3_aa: CASKSVSDREPEKLFF
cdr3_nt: TGTGCCAGTAAATCGGTGTCGGACAGGGAGCCTGAAAAACTGTTTTTT

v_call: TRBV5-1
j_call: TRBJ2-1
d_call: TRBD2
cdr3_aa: CASSLGLAGARSYNEQFF
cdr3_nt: TGCGCCAGCAGCCTCGGACTAGCGGGGGCCCGCTCCTACAATGAGCAGTTCTTC

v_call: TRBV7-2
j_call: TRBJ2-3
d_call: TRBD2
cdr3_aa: CASSPERGGLGDTQYF
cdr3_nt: TGTGCCAGCAGCCCAGAGCGGGGGGGCCTGGGAGATACGCAGTATTTT

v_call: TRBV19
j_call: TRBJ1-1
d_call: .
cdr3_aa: CASRRGHPNTEAFF
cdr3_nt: TGTGCCAGTAGAAGGGGACACCCGAACACTGAAGCTTTCTTT

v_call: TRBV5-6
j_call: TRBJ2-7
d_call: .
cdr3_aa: CASSFRDSPYEQYF
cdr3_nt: TGTGCCAGCAGCTTTCGTGACAGTCCCTACGAGCAGTACTTC

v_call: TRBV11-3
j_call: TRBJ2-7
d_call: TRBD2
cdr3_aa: CASSTHPGLAGLGYEQYF
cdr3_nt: TGTGCCAGCAGTACCCACCCGGGACTAGCGGGATTGGGTTACGAGCAGTACTTC

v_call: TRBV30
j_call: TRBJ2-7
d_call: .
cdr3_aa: CAWSPIPLSSYEQYF
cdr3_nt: TGTGCCTGGAGTCCCATCCCCTTGAGCTCCTACGAGCAGTACTTC

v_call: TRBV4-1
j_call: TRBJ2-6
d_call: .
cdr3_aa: CASSQDPRTTSDGANVLTF
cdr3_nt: TGCGCCAGCAGCCAAGATCCTAGGACAACCTCTGACGGGGCCAACGTCCTGACTTTC

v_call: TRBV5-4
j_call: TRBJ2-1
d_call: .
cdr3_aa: CASSLELRVENEQFF
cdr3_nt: TGTGCCAGCAGCTTGGAGCTGCGAGTAGAGAATGAGCAGTTCTTC